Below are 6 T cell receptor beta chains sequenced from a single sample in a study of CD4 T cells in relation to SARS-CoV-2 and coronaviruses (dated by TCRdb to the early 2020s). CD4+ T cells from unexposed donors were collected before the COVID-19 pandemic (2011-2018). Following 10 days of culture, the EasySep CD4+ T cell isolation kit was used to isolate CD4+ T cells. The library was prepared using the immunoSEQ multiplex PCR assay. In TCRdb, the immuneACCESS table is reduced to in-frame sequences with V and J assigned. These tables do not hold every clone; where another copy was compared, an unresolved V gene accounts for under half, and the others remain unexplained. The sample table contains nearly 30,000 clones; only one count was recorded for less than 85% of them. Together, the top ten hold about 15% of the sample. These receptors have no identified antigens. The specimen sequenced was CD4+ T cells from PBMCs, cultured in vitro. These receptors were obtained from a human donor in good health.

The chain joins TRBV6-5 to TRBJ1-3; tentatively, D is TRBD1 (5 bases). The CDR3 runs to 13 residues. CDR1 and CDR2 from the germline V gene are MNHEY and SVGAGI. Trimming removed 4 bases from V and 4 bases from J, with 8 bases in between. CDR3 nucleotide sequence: TGTGCCAGCAGTTCAGGGTCGGGAAACACCATATATTTT. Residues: CASSSGSGNTIYF.

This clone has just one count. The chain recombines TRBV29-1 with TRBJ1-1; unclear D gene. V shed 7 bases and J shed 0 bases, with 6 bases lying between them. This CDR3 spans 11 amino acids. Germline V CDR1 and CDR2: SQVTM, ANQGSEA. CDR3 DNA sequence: TGCAGCGAGTGGGTGAACACTGAAGCTTTCTTT. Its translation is CSEWVNTEAFF.

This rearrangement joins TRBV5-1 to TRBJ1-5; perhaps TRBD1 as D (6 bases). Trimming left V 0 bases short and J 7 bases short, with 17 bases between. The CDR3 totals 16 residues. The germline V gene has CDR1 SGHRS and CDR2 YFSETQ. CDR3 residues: CASSLEPTGKEQPQHF. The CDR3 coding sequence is TGCGCCAGCAGCTTGGAGCCCACAGGGAAGGAGCAGCCCCAGCATTTT. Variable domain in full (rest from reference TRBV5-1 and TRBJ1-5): KAGVTQTPRYLIKTRGQQVTLSCSPISGHRSVSWYQQTPGQGLQFLFEYFSETQRNKGNFPGRFSGRQFSNSRSEMNVSTLELGDSALYLCASSLEPTGKEQPQHFGDGTRLSIL.

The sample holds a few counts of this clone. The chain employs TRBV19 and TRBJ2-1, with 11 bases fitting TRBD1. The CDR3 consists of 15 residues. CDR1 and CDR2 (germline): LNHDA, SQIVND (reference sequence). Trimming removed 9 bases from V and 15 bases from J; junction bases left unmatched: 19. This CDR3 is CASKSGTGGRAYLFF. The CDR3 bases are TGTGCCAGCAAATCAGGGACAGGGGGACGTGCATACCTGTTCTTC.

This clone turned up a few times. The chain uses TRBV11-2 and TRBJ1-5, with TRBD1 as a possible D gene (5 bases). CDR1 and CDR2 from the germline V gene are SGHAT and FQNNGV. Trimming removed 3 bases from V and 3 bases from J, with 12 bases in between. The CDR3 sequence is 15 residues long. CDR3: CASSLKGAVNQPQHF. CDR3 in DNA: TGTGCCAGCAGCTTGAAAGGGGCGGTCAATCAGCCCCAGCATTTT.

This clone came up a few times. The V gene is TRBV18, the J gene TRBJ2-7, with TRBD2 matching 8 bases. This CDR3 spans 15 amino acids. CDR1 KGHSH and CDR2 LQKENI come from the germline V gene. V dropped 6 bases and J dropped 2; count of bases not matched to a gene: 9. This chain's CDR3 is CASSRGGQGTYEQYF. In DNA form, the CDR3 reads TGTGCCAGCTCTCGGGGGGGGCAGGGGACCTACGAGCAGTACTTC.